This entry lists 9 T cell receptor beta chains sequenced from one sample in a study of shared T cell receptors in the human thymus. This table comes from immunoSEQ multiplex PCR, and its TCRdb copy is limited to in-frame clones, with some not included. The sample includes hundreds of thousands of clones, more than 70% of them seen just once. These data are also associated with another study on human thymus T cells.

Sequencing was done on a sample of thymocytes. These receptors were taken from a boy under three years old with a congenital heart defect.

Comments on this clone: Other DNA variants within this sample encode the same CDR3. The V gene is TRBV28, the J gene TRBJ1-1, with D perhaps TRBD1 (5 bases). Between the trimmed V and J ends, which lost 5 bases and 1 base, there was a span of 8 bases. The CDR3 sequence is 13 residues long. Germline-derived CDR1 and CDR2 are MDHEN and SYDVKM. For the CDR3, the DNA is TGTGCCAGCAGTCTCGGGGGGAACACTGAAGCTTTCTTT. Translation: CASSLGGNTEAFF. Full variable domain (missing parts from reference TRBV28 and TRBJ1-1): DVKVTQSSRYLVKRTGEKVFLECVQDMDHENMFWYRQDPGLGLRLIYFSYDVKMKEKGDIPEGYSVSREKKERFSLILESASTNQTSMYLCASSLGGNTEAFFGQGTRLTVV.

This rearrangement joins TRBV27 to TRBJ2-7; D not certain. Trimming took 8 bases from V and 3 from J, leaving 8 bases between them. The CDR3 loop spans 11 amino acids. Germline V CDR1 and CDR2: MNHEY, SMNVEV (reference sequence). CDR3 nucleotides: TGTGCCAGCGTCACGGTCTACGAGCAGTACTTC. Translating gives CASVTVYEQYF.

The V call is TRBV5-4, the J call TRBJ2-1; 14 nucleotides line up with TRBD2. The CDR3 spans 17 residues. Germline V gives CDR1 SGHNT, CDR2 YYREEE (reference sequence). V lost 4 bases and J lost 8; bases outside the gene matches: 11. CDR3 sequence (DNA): TGTGCCAGCAGCAGGGGACTAGCGGGAGAAAAGATTTATGAGCAGTTCTTC. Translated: CASSRGLAGEKIYEQFF.

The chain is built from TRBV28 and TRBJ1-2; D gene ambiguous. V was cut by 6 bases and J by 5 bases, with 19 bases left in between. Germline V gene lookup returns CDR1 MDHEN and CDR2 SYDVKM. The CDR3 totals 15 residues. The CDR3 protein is CASSTQRSDLYGYTF. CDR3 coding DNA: TGTGCCAGCAGCACACAGAGATCCGACCTTTATGGCTACACCTTC.

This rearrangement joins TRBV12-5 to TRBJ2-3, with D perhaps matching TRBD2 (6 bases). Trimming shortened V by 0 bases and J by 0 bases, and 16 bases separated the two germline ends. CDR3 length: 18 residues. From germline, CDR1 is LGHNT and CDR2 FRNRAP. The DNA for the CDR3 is TGTGCTAGTGGTTTGGTACCCCGAAGCGGGCTTAGCACAGATACGCAGTATTTT. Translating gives CASGLVPRSGLSTDTQYF. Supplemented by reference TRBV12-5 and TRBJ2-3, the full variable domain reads DARVTQTPRHKVTEMGQEVTMRCQPILGHNTVFWYRQTMMQGLELLAYFRNRAPLDDSGMPKDRFSAEMPDATLATLKIQPSEPRDSAVYFCASGLVPRSGLSTDTQYFGPGTRLTVL.

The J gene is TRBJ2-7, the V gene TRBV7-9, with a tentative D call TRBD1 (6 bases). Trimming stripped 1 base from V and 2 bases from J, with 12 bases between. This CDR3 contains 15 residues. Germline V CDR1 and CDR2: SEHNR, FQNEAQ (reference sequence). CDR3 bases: TGTGCCAGCAGCTTAGACAGGGTTGACACCTACGAGCAGTACTTC. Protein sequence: CASSLDRVDTYEQYF.

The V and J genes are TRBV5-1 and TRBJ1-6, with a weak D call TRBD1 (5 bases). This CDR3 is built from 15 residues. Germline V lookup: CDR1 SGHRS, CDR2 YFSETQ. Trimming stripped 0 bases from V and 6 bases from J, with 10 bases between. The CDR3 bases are TGCGCCAGCAGCTTGGTCCAGGGAAGTAATTCACCCCTCCACTTT. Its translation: CASSLVQGSNSPLHF.

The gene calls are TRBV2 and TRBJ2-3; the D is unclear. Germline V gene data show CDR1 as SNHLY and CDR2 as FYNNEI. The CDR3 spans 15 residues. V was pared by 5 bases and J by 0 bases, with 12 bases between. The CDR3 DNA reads TGTGCCAGCAGTTCGATGCGCCCTAGCACAGATACGCAGTATTTT. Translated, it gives CASSSMRPSTDTQYF.

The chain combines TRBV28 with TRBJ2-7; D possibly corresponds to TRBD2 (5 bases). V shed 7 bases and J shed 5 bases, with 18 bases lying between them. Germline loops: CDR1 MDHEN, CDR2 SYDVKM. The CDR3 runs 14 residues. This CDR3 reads CASTPKGDSNEQYF. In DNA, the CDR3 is TGTGCCAGCACCCCTAAGGGAGACTCAAACGAGCAGTACTTC.